This T cell receptor beta chain was documented in a study of vaccination effects on CD4 cells after COVID-19. General study results and limits: Nearly all vaccine-induced clones in healthy recipients recognized only SARS-CoV-2. Convalescent patients were scarce, and early post-infection timepoints were absent.

Clones were sequenced by immunoSEQ multiplex PCR, and TCRdb holds only the in-frame ones, with some missing. The sample yields tens of thousands of clones, about two thirds seen once. Culture proceeded for 10 days, and CD4+ T cells were then isolated. Vaccinees lacked prior SARS-CoV-2 infection and tested negative for nucleocapsid antibodies. Cultures had half their medium replaced with IL-2 medium on days 3 and 7. As regards this clone: What it binds is unknown.

The germline V gene has CDR1 SGHVS and CDR2 FNYEAQ. Trimming removed 4 bases from V and 7 bases from J, with 15 bases in between. This CDR3 has 14 residues. The chain recombines TRBV7-6 with TRBJ2-3, with D perhaps TRBD2 (5 bases). The TCR was taken from a human donor who received a COVID-19 vaccine. Source: CD4+ T cells from PBMCs cultured without peptide, taken before COVID-19 vaccination. The DNA for the CDR3 is TGTGCCAGCAGCTCCCTCGTCGGGGTTTATACGCAGTATTTT. Translating gives CASSSLVGVYTQYF.